The 5 T cell receptor beta chains below all came from one sample that was sequenced in a study of blood T cell repertoires in COVID-19. The method was immunoSEQ multiplex PCR; TCRdb's version includes in-frame clones alone and lacks a portion of them. The data contain about 64,000 clones, around 80% of them singletons. The sequencing sample was made of peripheral blood. Every receptor here comes from a man between 60 and 75 years old with COVID-19, enrolled during active disease.

This clone has a single count. The rearrangement joins TRBV27 to TRBJ1-1; the D is unclear. Germline CDR1 and CDR2: MNHEY and SMNVEV (reference sequence). The V and J ends lost 6 bases and 1 base respectively, with 9 bases between them. CDR3 size: 13 residues. As DNA, the CDR3 is TGTGCCAGCAGAAAAGAGAGGAACACTGAAGCTTTCTTT. As protein: CASRKERNTEAFF.

V gene TRBV9 combines with J gene TRBJ1-2, with TRBD1 matching 7 bases. Per germline, CDR1 SGDLS and CDR2 YYNGEE. Unmatched junction bases numbered 6, after V lost 3 bases and J lost 4 bases. This CDR3 has 14 residues. CDR3 DNA: TGTGCCAGCAGCGGAACAGGGGTGGTCTATGGCTACACCTTC. Translated, it gives CASSGTGVVYGYTF.

The rearrangement uses TRBV13 and TRBJ2-1; D unresolved. Trimming stripped 0 bases from V and 6 bases from J, with 6 bases between. The CDR3 is 13 residues long. Germline CDR1 is PRHDT and CDR2 is FYEKMQ (reference sequence). CDR3 sequence (DNA): TGTGCCAGCAGCTTAGGTGGGCTCAATGAGCAGTTCTTC. Residues: CASSLGGLNEQFF.

The chain uses TRBV7-3 and TRBJ2-3; no reliable D call. Deletions cut 5 bases from V and 1 base from J, with 13 bases between. Germline values: CDR1 SGHTA, CDR2 FQGTGA. The CDR3 has 15 residues. The CDR3 reads CASSPSGEGTDTQYF. The CDR3 DNA reads as TGTGCCAGCAGCCCAAGTGGAGAGGGCACAGATACGCAGTATTTT.

V usage is TRBV10-3 and J usage is TRBJ2-3, with TRBD2 matching over 7 bases. Germline CDR1 reads ENHRY; CDR2 reads SYGVKD. The ends lost 10 bases at V and 0 bases at J; junction bases unmatched: 7. This CDR3 has 14 residues. The CDR3 DNA reads TGTGCCACCTGGGGGGGGGACAGCACAGATACGCAGTATTTT. Translated: CATWGGDSTDTQYF.